This TCR beta chain originates from a study of technical replicates of blood from several donors. Libraries were prepared by immunoSEQ multiplex PCR; TCRdb keeps only in-frame clonotypes and omits some of them. The profile shows approximately 76,000 clones, 91% of them singletons. V was cut by 0 bases and J by 5 bases, with 11 bases left in between. The CDR3 consists of 15 residues. Germline V CDR1 and CDR2: GTSNPN, SVGIG (reference sequence). This receptor was identified in a human donor in good health. The J gene is TRBJ1-6, the V gene TRBV30; perhaps TRBD1 as D (6 bases). The sequenced sample was T cells isolated from PBMCs. CDR3 in amino acids: CAWSVTGTNNSPLHF. The CDR3 DNA sequence: TGTGCCTGGAGTGTAACAGGGACAAATAATTCACCCCTCCACTTT.